The entry below gives a single TCR beta chain sequence along with its context. Its binding antigen is unknown. Per-base quality was not reported, and no clone a single base away is much larger than it. The immunoSEQ Assay, a bias-controlled multiplex PCR, was used to amplify TCRbeta CDR3 regions from genomic DNA. On the study's bioinformatics: Nucleated cell counts per sample were estimated from amplification of reference gene primers within the assay. To quantify the absolute abundance of each unique TCRbeta CDR3 rearrangement, sequence reads were collapsed and filtered. For each sample, productive Simpson clonality was calculated by taking the square root of Simpson's diversity index across productive rearrangements. TCRdb provides this immuneACCESS table in a form limited to in-frame rearrangements. Some clones are lacking; in checked studies, under half of them reflect an unresolved V gene, and why the rest are absent is not known. Clone size and V and J calls were adopted from that table, with D and trimming inferred from the DNA. The sample profile shows over 350,000 clones; approximately 90% of them were found once. The biggest ten clones account for about 0.83% of the sample.

The data originate from a study of blood T cell repertoires in COVID-19 (dated by TCRdb to 2018 to 2021). Turning to the overall study: The collaborator samples originated in the United States, Italy and Spain and spanned the acute and convalescent phases of COVID-19. The material from the prospective study consisted of cDNA or gDNA derived from T cells, B-cell-depleted T cells, or PBMCs. The dataset comprised deeply sampled blood TCRbeta repertoires from subjects exposed to, actively infected with, or recovered from COVID-19. The repertoires were released in a freely available public database intended as a resource for research on the immune response to SARS-CoV-2. The samples were drawn from two sources: the first 160 participants of the ongoing ImmuneRACE study, and 1,000 to 1,500 subjects contributed by 6 global collaborators. Sample metadata almost always included a de-identified subject ID, COVID-19 status, age in years and sex. Where HLA class I and class II types were available, the types were taken from metadata supplied by the sample provider, not from assay-based typing.

Broad study findings and their caveats: The quantity of clinical and demographic metadata differed by source and by participant and was supplied without curation.

Participants in the prospective study were aged about 18 to 95 years, lived in 20 to 30 United States geographic areas, and enrolled through a virtual design. To assign participants to cohorts, the prospective study relied on clinical history that participants themselves reported in a screening survey and a study questionnaire. Exposed participants were defined as having been in contact with someone with a PCR-confirmed or clinician-diagnosed COVID-19 case within 2 weeks of study entry. In the prospective study, mobile phlebotomists collected whole blood, serum and a nasopharyngeal or oropharyngeal swab from each participant. Over a 2-month period, participants in the prospective study had the option of providing additional blood draws and questionnaires. Before DNA extraction, prospective study blood samples were shipped either frozen or at room temperature. The CDR3 measures 16 amino acids from cysteine to phenylalanine. Only CDR3 DNA is held: 48 bases, read in frame from base 1. From the germline V gene (reference sequence), CDR1 is LNHNV and CDR2 is YYDKDF. V and J are trimmed by 3 bases and 4 bases, and the gene matches miss 7 bases of the junction.

The sequencing sample was made of PBMCs or T cells enriched from blood (not recorded which). The chain joins TRBV15 to TRBJ2-3, with 10 central nucleotides matching TRBD2. The clonotype originates from a woman aged 40 to 55 who had been exposed to COVID-19. The encoded CDR3 is CATSSDSSGRSDTQYF. The base sequence is TGTGCCACCAGCAGCGATTCTAGCGGGAGATCAGATACGCAGTATTTT.